The T cell receptor beta chain described here comes from a study of CXCR3-negative and CXCR3-positive naive CD8 T cells. Looking at the study overall: The study obtained about 135 million TRB reads, about 1.5 +/- 0.3 million per library.

UMI labels and 5' RACE were used to prepare the TRB cDNA libraries. TCRdb re-called the 5' RACE reads and catalogs CDR3 proteins one per entry, DNA excluded. The sample includes about 30,000 distinct CDR3 sequences. Germline CDR1 reads SGHRS; CDR2 reads YFSETQ. There are 15 residues in the CDR3. The chain links TRBV5-1 to TRBJ2-7; without DNA, the TCRdb call of TRBD1 cannot be checked. The sequence was collected from a human donor in good health. Some clones in this sample may be carry-over from other donors' samples. Sequences were obtained from memory CD8+ T cells from blood. CDR3 sequence: CASSLNTGLLYEQYF.